One and the same sample provided the 29 T cell receptor beta chains below, sequenced in a study of blood T cell repertoires in COVID-19. Sequencing used immunoSEQ multiplex PCR; TCRdb keeps in-frame clones, though not all of them. This sample has 300,000 to 450,000 clones, with approximately 89% found just once. What was sequenced was peripheral blood. The source is a woman in her fifties or sixties with COVID-19, enrolled during active disease.

V and J are TRBV10-2 and TRBJ1-6; 8 positions match TRBD1. The CDR3 length is 14 residues. CDR1 WSHSY and CDR2 SAAADI come from the germline V gene. V shed 6 bases, J shed 5 bases, and the junction held 3 bases outside the gene matches. CDR3 in DNA: TGCGCCAGCAGGAGGACAGGGAATAATTCACCCCTCCACTTT. Protein sequence: CASRRTGNNSPLHF.

This clone was detected once. The chain is built from TRBV5-1 and TRBJ2-5; 13 bases match TRBD2. This CDR3 has 19 residues. V lost 7 bases and J lost 0; bases outside the gene matches: 15. Germline assignment: CDR1 SGHRS and CDR2 YFSETQ. This CDR3 is CASLPWASTSGGYQETQYF. CDR3 bases: TGCGCCAGCCTACCGTGGGCGTCGACTAGCGGGGGGTACCAAGAGACCCAGTACTTC.

This sequence joins TRBV6-6 and TRBJ2-1; a weak D match, TRBD2 (5 bases). Germline CDR1 reads MNHNY; CDR2 reads SVGAGI (reference sequence). Trimming removed 8 bases from V and 0 bases from J, with 17 bases in between. The CDR3 length is 16 residues. The CDR3 spells CASHDRAGVSYNEQFF. In DNA, the CDR3 is TGTGCCAGCCATGACCGGGCGGGTGTCTCCTACAATGAGCAGTTCTTC.

V and J are TRBV18 and TRBJ2-7; 8 nucleotides line up with TRBD2. This CDR3 contains 16 residues. V lost 3 bases and J lost 7; bases outside the gene matches: 14. The germline CDR1 and CDR2 sequences are KGHSH and LQKENI. For the CDR3, the DNA is TGTGCCAGCTCACCTACGGGGGGGACTACTCGTCGAGAGCAGTACTTC. Its translation: CASSPTGGTTRREQYF.

On this clone: The same CDR3 can be traced to other DNA sequences in this sample. This rearrangement joins TRBV7-9 to TRBJ1-2; 8 positions match TRBD1. The CDR3 sequence is 14 residues long. The V and J ends lost 1 base and 2 bases, in that order; junction bases with no gene match: 0. The germline V gene has CDR1 SEHNR and CDR2 FQNEAQ (reference sequence). DNA for the CDR3: TGTGCCAGCAGCTTAGGGACAGGGAACTATGGCTACACCTTC. This translates into CASSLGTGNYGYTF. Full variable domain (rest looked up from reference TRBV7-9 and TRBJ1-2): DTGVSQNPRHKITKRGQNVTFRCDPISEHNRLYWYRQTLGQGPEFLTYFQNEAQLEKSRLLSDRFSAERPKGSFSTLEIQRTEQGDSAMYLCASSLGTGNYGYTFGSGTRLTVV.

This rearrangement joins TRBV28 to TRBJ1-1, with no clear D. V lost 5 bases, J lost 3 bases, and 16 bases lay in between. Germline V gene lookup returns CDR1 MDHEN and CDR2 SYDVKM. CDR3 length: 15 amino acids. CDR3 loop: CASSPHGSRDTEAFF. The CDR3 nucleotides read TGTGCCAGCAGTCCGCACGGGAGCCGGGACACTGAAGCTTTCTTT. Based on the CDR3 plus reference TRBV28 and TRBJ1-1, the full variable domain is DVKVTQSSRYLVKRTGEKVFLECVQDMDHENMFWYRQDPGLGLRLIYFSYDVKMKEKGDIPEGYSVSREKKERFSLILESASTNQTSMYLCASSPHGSRDTEAFFGQGTRLTVV.

The chain employs TRBV6-6 and TRBJ1-5; the D gene is possibly TRBD1 (6 bases). CDR1 is MNHNY, CDR2 SVGAGI, per germline (reference sequence). Trimming left V 3 bases short and J 5 bases short, with 14 bases between. The CDR3 has 15 amino acids. In DNA, the CDR3 is TGTGCCAGCAGTTATAAGGCAGGGGATTATCAGCCCCAGCATTTT. Protein sequence: CASSYKAGDYQPQHF.

The chain links TRBV6-1 to TRBJ1-2; D possibly corresponds to TRBD1 (6 bases). Germline CDR1 is MNHNS and CDR2 is SASEGT. V was pared by 5 bases and J by 3 bases, with 16 bases between. The CDR3 covers 15 residues. The CDR3 sequence: CASSPSFRGYYGYTF. CDR3 DNA: TGTGCCAGCAGTCCGTCATTCAGGGGTTACTATGGCTACACCTTC.

This clone has a single count. CDR3 loop: CASSFLGTPMETQYF. DNA of the CDR3: TGTGCCAGCAGCTTTCTCGGGACTCCAATGGAGACCCAGTACTTC. The chain joins TRBV7-2 to TRBJ2-5; tentative D call: TRBD2 (6 bases). The germline V and J ends were trimmed by 3 bases and 5 bases, with 16 bases remaining between them. Germline CDR1 is SGHTA and CDR2 is FQGNSA. This CDR3 is 15 amino acids long.

This clone was observed a few times. The genes are TRBV5-1 and TRBJ1-2; 9 bases fit TRBD1. CDR1 is SGHRS, CDR2 YFSETQ, per germline. CDR3 length equals 13 residues. V gave up 3 bases and J gave up 6 bases; unmatched junction bases: 3. DNA of the CDR3: TGCGCCAGCAGCTACCGGGACAGGGATGGCTACACCTTC. This encodes CASSYRDRDGYTF.

The chain couples TRBV7-6 to TRBJ1-2, with D possibly being TRBD1 (6 bases). The V end was cut by 3 bases, the J end by 3 bases, with 8 bases between. Looked up from germline, CDR1 is SGHVS and CDR2 is FNYEAQ. The CDR3 is 13 residues long. CDR3 in amino acids: CASSLQGYYGYTF. Written as DNA, the CDR3 is TGTGCCAGCAGCTTGCAGGGGTACTATGGCTACACCTTC.

The rearrangement uses TRBV3-1 (or the pseudogene TRBV3-2) and TRBJ1-3; TRBD1 matches at 12 bases. V gave up 4 bases and J gave up 2 bases; unmatched junction bases: 9. Germline assignment: CDR1 LGHDT and CDR2 YNNKEL (reference sequence). The CDR3 length is 18 residues. The CDR3 sequence: CASSRGGQGALAGNTIYF. In DNA form, the CDR3 reads TGTGCCAGCAGCCGAGGGGGACAGGGGGCTCTAGCTGGAAACACCATATATTTT.

V is TRBV7-6 and J is TRBJ1-6, with 8 nucleotides matching TRBD1. Germline trimming cut 0 bases from V and 7 bases from J; bases unmatched to any gene: 2. This CDR3 spans 15 amino acids. Per germline, CDR1 SGHVS and CDR2 FNYEAQ. CDR3 sequence reads: CASSLAGQENSPLHF. Written as DNA, the CDR3 is TGTGCCAGCAGCTTAGCGGGACAGGAGAATTCACCCCTCCACTTT.

The gene calls are TRBV4-2 and TRBJ2-5, with D possibly TRBD1 on 6 matching bases. CDR1 is LGHNA, CDR2 YNFKEQ, per germline. The CDR3 has 17 amino acids. V was cut by 1 base and J by 1 base, with 16 bases left in between. The CDR3 here is CASSQGASRGPQETQYF. CDR3 in DNA: TGTGCCAGCAGCCAAGGGGCTAGCAGGGGCCCCCAAGAGACCCAGTACTTC.

The gene calls are TRBV6-5 and TRBJ1-6; D perhaps matches TRBD1 (5 bases). The ends were cut back, 6 bases at V and 5 bases at J, with 8 bases in the middle. This CDR3 has 13 residues. Germline-derived CDR1 and CDR2 are MNHEY and SVGAGI. CDR3 DNA sequence: TGTGCCAGCAGAAGGGGAAATAATTCACCCCTCCACTTT. Protein product: CASRRGNNSPLHF.

This chain joins TRBV5-1 and TRBJ1-2, with 8 nucleotides matching TRBD1. Trimming removed 4 bases from V and 5 bases from J; junction bases left unmatched: 10. This CDR3 is 15 amino acids long. The V gene's germline CDR1 is SGHRS and CDR2 YFSETQ. The DNA for the CDR3 is TGCGCCAGCAGCAGTTCACAGGGGGTTGGGTATGGCTACACCTTC. As protein: CASSSSQGVGYGYTF. Using reference TRBV5-1 and TRBJ1-2 for the parts outside the CDR3, the full variable domain is KAGVTQTPRYLIKTRGQQVTLSCSPISGHRSVSWYQQTPGQGLQFLFEYFSETQRNKGNFPGRFSGRQFSNSRSEMNVSTLELGDSALYLCASSSSQGVGYGYTFGSGTRLTVV.

This chain uses TRBV29-1 with TRBJ2-3, with 8 bases aligning to TRBD2. This CDR3 region has 12 residues. Looked up from germline, CDR1 is SQVTM and CDR2 is ANQGSEA. V lost 4 bases, J lost 7 bases, and 4 bases stayed unmatched. The CDR3, as DNA: TGCAGCGTTGCATCGGGGGGGAATACGCAGTATTTT. It codes for CSVASGGNTQYF.

The chain is built from TRBV12-5 and TRBJ2-3; 10 bases agree with TRBD2. The V gene end was trimmed by 7 bases and the J gene end by 6 bases; junction bases not matched to a gene: 16. This CDR3 contains 17 residues. Germline CDR1 and CDR2: LGHNT and FRNRAP. CDR3 bases: TGTGCTAGTGACTCACAGGCTAGCGGGGGCTTCGCGGATACGCAGTATTTT. This gives the protein CASDSQASGGFADTQYF.

This clone is a singleton in its sample. This chain joins TRBV5-6 and TRBJ1-1; D is undetermined. Trimming stripped 2 bases from V and 4 bases from J, with 12 bases between. The germline V gene has CDR1 SGHDT and CDR2 YYEEEE. The CDR3 is 14 amino acids. CDR3 in DNA: TGTGCCAGCAGCTTCCTGGGAGGCGGCACTGAAGCTTTCTTT. Its protein is CASSFLGGGTEAFF.

The count of this clone is one. The rearrangement uses TRBV4-2 and TRBJ2-3; tentatively, D is TRBD2 (6 bases). The germline gives CDR1 LGHNA, CDR2 YNFKEQ. Trimming left V 2 bases short and J 2 bases short, with 11 bases between. The CDR3 contains 15 residues. CDR3 loop: CASSQTGLLTDTQYF. For the CDR3, the DNA is TGTGCCAGCAGCCAAACGGGACTCCTCACAGATACGCAGTATTTT.

The rearrangement uses TRBV30 and TRBJ2-1; 12 positions match TRBD2. The CDR3 consists of 15 residues. Germline V gene data show CDR1 as GTSNPN and CDR2 as SVGIG (reference sequence). V shed 8 bases, J shed 0 bases, and the junction held 5 bases outside the gene matches. CDR3 coding DNA: TGTGCCCGAACACTAGCGGGGGGCTCCTACAATGAGCAGTTCTTC. Translated: CARTLAGGSYNEQFF.

The rearrangement joins TRBV6-5 to TRBJ1-2; D uncertain. Deletions cut 6 bases from V and 1 base from J, with 9 bases between. The CDR3 consists of 13 residues. Germline CDR1 reads MNHEY; CDR2 reads SVGAGI. The CDR3 coding sequence is TGTGCCAGCAGACCGGAGAATAACTATGGCTACACCTTC. Residues: CASRPENNYGYTF.

The V and J genes are TRBV2 and TRBJ1-4, with 7 bases matching TRBD1. This CDR3 has 15 amino acids. The ends lost 4 bases at V and 8 bases at J; junction bases unmatched: 10. Germline V gives CDR1 SNHLY, CDR2 FYNNEI. The CDR3 protein is CASSVGDRDVEKLFF. DNA for the CDR3: TGTGCCAGCAGTGTGGGAGACAGGGATGTCGAAAAACTGTTTTTT.

The chain has TRBV5-1 and TRBJ2-2, with D possibly TRBD1 on 6 matching bases. In germline, CDR1 is SGHRS, CDR2 YFSETQ. V was shortened by 7 bases and J by 1 base, with 14 bases between the two germline ends. This CDR3 is 15 amino acids long. The CDR3 sequence is CASVTGTLNTGELFF. CDR3 nucleotide sequence: TGCGCCAGCGTAACCGGGACATTGAACACCGGGGAGCTGTTTTTT.

The chain combines TRBV9 with TRBJ1-4, with D possibly TRBD1 on 5 matching bases. The CDR3 consists of 15 residues. Germline CDR1 is SGDLS and CDR2 is YYNGEE. The V end lost 1 base, the J end lost 3 bases, and 10 bases lay between the germline ends. CDR3 nucleotide sequence: TGTGCCAGCAGCGTAAGGACGGGGGCTAATGAAAAACTGTTTTTT. It specifies CASSVRTGANEKLFF.

Turning to this clone: Other DNA sequences in the sample encode the same CDR3. This chain uses TRBV5-1 with TRBJ2-2, with D unclear. Germline lookup yields CDR1 SGHRS and CDR2 YFSETQ. This CDR3 has 12 amino acids. V lost 4 bases to trimming and J lost 1 base, with 2 bases between them. The CDR3 sequence is CASSQNTGELFF. The CDR3, as DNA: TGCGCCAGCAGCCAGAACACCGGGGAGCTGTTTTTT. Full variable domain (missing parts from reference TRBV5-1 and TRBJ2-2): KAGVTQTPRYLIKTRGQQVTLSCSPISGHRSVSWYQQTPGQGLQFLFEYFSETQRNKGNFPGRFSGRQFSNSRSEMNVSTLELGDSALYLCASSQNTGELFFGEGSRLTVL.

The V call is TRBV1, the J call TRBJ2-1; whether TRBD2, the table's D call, matches the DNA was not checked. TRBV1 is annotated as a pseudogene. This CDR3 has 17 amino acids. The CDR3 DNA sequence: TGCACCAGCAGCCAAGATCGGTCTAGCGGGGTACATAATGAGCAGTTCTTC. Residues: CTSSQDRSSGVHNEQFF.

The rearrangement uses TRBV6-5 and TRBJ1-5, with 7 bases fitting TRBD1. After removal of 6 bases from V and 6 bases from J, the junction contained 8 bases not matched to a gene. The V gene's germline CDR1 is MNHEY and CDR2 SVGAGI. CDR3 size: 14 residues. The CDR3 nucleotides are TGTGCCAGCAGGGCAACAGGGGAATTTCAGCCCCAGCATTTT. This encodes CASRATGEFQPQHF.

V usage is TRBV6-5 and J usage is TRBJ1-1; TRBD1 might be the D (6 bases). The CDR3 length is 13 residues. CDR1 MNHEY and CDR2 SVGAGI come from the germline V gene. Trimming stripped 6 bases from V and 6 bases from J, with 14 bases between. In nucleotides, the CDR3 is TGTGCCAGCAGGATAACAGGGTTCCCTGAAGCTTTCTTT. Translation: CASRITGFPEAFF.